The 23 T cell receptor beta chains below all came from one sample that was sequenced in a study of beta chain features in type 1 diabetes. Expressed TCRB transcripts got sequenced, as all isolated RNA was reverse transcribed. The method was immunoSEQ multiplex PCR; TCRdb's version includes in-frame clones alone and lacks a portion of them. Counted here are 300,000 to 400,000 clones, over 8.5% occurring once; the ten biggest clones make up about 0.63%. Study outcomes and limitations: Shorter TCRB CDR3s, moderately but significantly so, were found in Type 1 diabetes patients in all four CD4+ subsets.

Antigens of these TCRs are unknown. The sequencing input was central memory CD4+ T cells from blood. The source of these receptors is a man aged 25-40 years with type 1 diabetes.

V usage is TRBV7-8 and J usage is TRBJ1-1; D not resolved. V lost 5 bases and J lost 8, with 27 bases in between. CDR1 is SGHVS and CDR2 is FQNEAQ in the germline V gene. There are 17 residues in the CDR3. CDR3 in DNA: TGTGCCAGCAGCCTCCCACCGCTTGGCGTCGGACGAGGGGAAGCTTTCTTT. It encodes CASSLPPLGVGRGEAFF.

In the case of this clone: Compared with germline, one end of the junction differs, possibly owing to a read error. This chain links TRBV7-7 with TRBJ2-5; TRBD1 matches at 9 bases. The CDR3 covers 15 residues. The germline V gene encodes CDR1 SSHAT and CDR2 FNYEAQ (reference sequence). CDR3 in DNA: TGTGCTAGCAGCTTAGCCCCGGGACAGGGAGAGACCCAGTACTTC. It codes for CASSLAPGQGETQYF.

The V call is TRBV5-4, the J call TRBJ2-1, with D unclear. This CDR3 contains 11 residues. Trimming stripped 3 bases from V and 9 bases from J, with 7 bases between. The germline V gene has CDR1 SGHNT and CDR2 YYREEE (reference sequence). The CDR3 is CASSSSREQFF. The DNA of the CDR3 is TGTGCCAGCAGCTCTTCGCGTGAGCAGTTCTTC.

The rearrangement joins TRBV2 to TRBJ1-2; D perhaps matches TRBD1 (5 bases). V was clipped by 4 bases and J by 4 bases, with 7 bases between them. The CDR3 sequence is 12 residues long. The germline V gene has CDR1 SNHLY and CDR2 FYNNEI. CDR3 sequence: CASSGQLYGYTF. Written as DNA, the CDR3 is TGTGCCAGCAGTGGACAGCTCTATGGCTACACCTTC.

V and J are TRBV30 and TRBJ2-7; the match to TRBD1 covers 9 bases. With 4 bases clipped from V and 4 bases from J, the junction kept 2 bases outside the gene matches. Germline CDR1 is GTSNPN and CDR2 is SVGIG (reference sequence). The length of the CDR3 is 12 residues. This CDR3 is CAWTGTGYEQYF. In DNA form, the CDR3 reads TGTGCCTGGACCGGGACAGGGTACGAGCAGTACTTC.

The chain carries TRBV28 and TRBJ2-7; 9 bases are shared with TRBD1. Unmatched junction bases numbered 8, after V lost 6 bases and J lost 2 bases. The germline V gene encodes CDR1 MDHEN and CDR2 SYDVKM. The CDR3 is 15 amino acids. The CDR3 region is CASSRHGTGTYEQYF. CDR3 nucleotides: TGTGCCAGCAGCCGACACGGGACAGGGACCTACGAGCAGTACTTC.

This clone has a handful of counts. The CDR3 sequence is CASRTNYEQYF. CDR3 sequence (DNA): TGTGCCAGCAGGACTAATTACGAGCAGTACTTC. V is TRBV28 and J is TRBJ2-7, with a tentative D call TRBD2 (5 bases). Germline V gene sequence: CDR1 MDHEN, CDR2 SYDVKM. The CDR3 extends over 11 amino acids. The V end lost 6 bases, the J end lost 4 bases, and 7 bases lay between the germline ends. The full variable domain, rest sourced from reference TRBV28 and TRBJ2-7, is DVKVTQSSRYLVKRTGEKVFLECVQDMDHENMFWYRQDPGLGLRLIYFSYDVKMKEKGDIPEGYSVSREKKERFSLILESASTNQTSMYLCASRTNYEQYFGPGTRLTVT.

This clone was seen more than once but under ten times. This chain uses TRBV10-2 with TRBJ2-7, with 8 bases fitting TRBD1. The CDR3 spans 15 residues. Per the germline V gene, CDR1 is WSHSY and CDR2 is SAAADI. V lost 6 bases, J lost 4 bases, and 11 bases stayed unmatched. The DNA of the CDR3 is TGCGCCAGCAGACTCGGACAGGGAATTGTATACGAGCAGTACTTC. Amino acid sequence: CASRLGQGIVYEQYF.

This clone was counted many times. CDR3: CASSQDLQVASYTF. The CDR3 DNA reads as TGCGCCAGCAGCCAAGATCTACAGGTCGCTAGCTACACCTTC. The chain couples TRBV4-3 to TRBJ1-2; maybe TRBD1 (5 bases). Trimming removed 0 bases at V and 9 bases at J, with 14 bases between. From germline, CDR1 is LGHNA and CDR2 YSLEER. The CDR3 loop spans 14 amino acids.

This clone was recorded many times. The rearrangement links TRBV29-1 to TRBJ2-1; 9 bases are a match to TRBD2. Germline trimming cut 4 bases from V and 9 bases from J; bases unmatched to any gene: 7. This CDR3 has 13 amino acids. Germline loops: CDR1 SQVTM, CDR2 ANQGSEA. The CDR3 DNA sequence: TGCAGCGTTGCATTTGGGCGGGAGGGTGAGCAGTTCTTC. It yields the protein CSVAFGREGEQFF.

Here the CDR3 reads CASSLGPYGNEQFF. DNA of the CDR3: TGTGCCAGTAGTTTAGGCCCGTACGGCAATGAGCAGTTCTTC. The chain is built from TRBV19 and TRBJ2-1, with D unresolved. Germline-derived CDR1 and CDR2 are LNHDA and SQIVND (reference sequence). V lost 5 bases and J lost 6, with 14 bases in between. This CDR3 is 14 amino acids long. Combining the CDR3 with reference TRBV19 and TRBJ2-1 gives the whole variable domain DGGITQSPKYLFRKEGQNVTLSCEQNLNHDAMYWYRQDPGQGLRLIYYSQIVNDFQKGDIAEGYSVSREKKESFPLTVTSAQKNPTAFYLCASSLGPYGNEQFFGPGTRLTVL.

The chain uses TRBV30 and TRBJ1-5, with 7 bases identical to TRBD1. This CDR3 spans 14 amino acids. Trimming cost V 8 bases and J 5 bases; bases outside gene matches: 12. Per germline, CDR1 GTSNPN and CDR2 SVGIG (reference sequence). CDR3 DNA sequence: TGTGCCAGTAGCGCTAGACAGGGTGATCAGCCCCAGCATTTT. Protein product: CASSARQGDQPQHF.

This clone was picked up a small number of times. This chain joins TRBV5-1 and TRBJ2-2, with D uncertain. The CDR3 runs 16 residues. Germline values: CDR1 SGHRS, CDR2 YFSETQ. With 0 bases removed from V and 2 bases from J, the gap between germline ends came to 11 bases. The CDR3 is CASSLERSKNTGELFF. The CDR3 DNA is TGCGCCAGCAGCTTGGAAAGGAGCAAAAACACCGGGGAGCTGTTTTTT.

This clone appeared many times. Other nucleotide sequences from this sample produce the same CDR3. V gene TRBV27 combines with J gene TRBJ1-5; D gene uncertain. The CDR3 sequence is 12 residues long. Germline V gives CDR1 MNHEY, CDR2 SMNVEV (reference sequence). V was cut by 1 base and J by 6 bases, with 4 bases left in between. Here the CDR3 DNA reads TGTGCCAGCAGTTTATTAGGTCAGCCCCAGCATTTT. This codes for CASSLLGQPQHF.

This clone was seen many times. This chain links TRBV4-1 with TRBJ1-2, with a weak D call TRBD1 (5 bases). V was shortened by 4 bases and J by 9 bases, with 15 bases between the two germline ends. The CDR3 sequence is 13 residues long. CDR1 is MGHRA and CDR2 is YSYEKL in the germline V gene. Written as DNA, the CDR3 is TGCGCCAGCAGCCTTCCCCTGGGGCACCGCTACACCTTC. It yields the protein CASSLPLGHRYTF.

The gene calls are TRBV2 and TRBJ2-1; 14 bases are shared with TRBD2. CDR1 SNHLY and CDR2 FYNNEI come from the germline V gene. The length of the CDR3 is 22 residues. Trimming took 8 bases from V and 0 from J; bases not matched to a gene: 21. DNA of the CDR3: TGTGCCAGCGGCGTCCTGGACAGGGGACTAGCGGGAGCGCGAAGCTCCTACAATGAGCAGTTCTTC. Translating gives CASGVLDRGLAGARSSYNEQFF.

The chain couples TRBV27 to TRBJ2-3; 14 bases match TRBD2. V was pared by 6 bases and J by 4 bases, with 6 bases of the junction left unmatched. Germline CDR1 MNHEY, CDR2 SMNVEV (reference sequence). The CDR3 loop spans 16 amino acids. CDR3 protein: CASRPGTSGGADTQYF. For the CDR3, the DNA is TGTGCCAGCAGACCGGGGACTAGCGGGGGAGCAGATACGCAGTATTTT.

In this sample, this clone turned up many times. The chain has TRBV5-6 and TRBJ2-2; no definite D call. CDR1 and CDR2 (germline): SGHDT, YYEEEE. Trimming left V 0 bases short and J 4 bases short, with 10 bases between. This CDR3 is built from 15 residues. This CDR3 reads CASSLVADSTGELFF. CDR3 DNA: TGTGCCAGCAGCTTGGTGGCAGATAGCACCGGGGAGCTGTTTTTT.

The chain joins TRBV5-8 to TRBJ2-5; 8 bases match TRBD1. The CDR3 totals 15 residues. Per the germline V gene, CDR1 is SGHTS and CDR2 is YDEGEE. Trimming at V came to 4 bases and at J to 4 bases, leaving 9 bases not matched to a gene. CDR3 nucleotides: TGTGCCAGCAGCATCACCGGGACAGGTAGAGAGACCCAGTACTTC. Protein sequence: CASSITGTGRETQYF.

The V and J genes are TRBV7-8 and TRBJ2-2; the D is unclear. Trimming shortened V by 2 bases and J by 1 base, and 11 bases separated the two germline ends. Per the germline V gene, CDR1 is SGHVS and CDR2 is FQNEAQ. The CDR3 length is 16 residues. CDR3 in DNA: TGTGCCAGCAGCTTACACCGAGAAGTGAACACCGGGGAGCTGTTTTTT. Protein sequence: CASSLHREVNTGELFF.

The chain links TRBV28 to TRBJ2-5; 9 nucleotides match TRBD2. The J segment lost 1 base and the V segment lost 6 bases, leaving 15 bases of the junction unmatched. Germline V gene lookup returns CDR1 MDHEN and CDR2 SYDVKM. The CDR3 consists of 18 residues. The CDR3: CASRLEASGTWGQETQYF. For the CDR3, the DNA is TGTGCCAGCAGGCTGGAGGCTAGCGGGACCTGGGGCCAAGAGACCCAGTACTTC.

The chain recombines TRBV4-1 with TRBJ1-2; tentative D call: TRBD1 (6 bases). V lost 4 bases to trimming and J lost 1 base, with 16 bases between them. The germline V gene encodes CDR1 MGHRA and CDR2 YSYEKL. The CDR3 is made up of 16 amino acids. CDR3 nucleotide sequence: TGCGCCAGCAGCCCAGAGGGGGGGGCGTATAACTATGGCTACACCTTC. This sequence encodes CASSPEGGAYNYGYTF.

This sequence joins TRBV14 and TRBJ1-2; D unresolved. Looked up from germline, CDR1 is SGHDN and CDR2 is FVKESK. The CDR3 is 12 amino acids. The V and J ends lost 3 bases and 8 bases respectively, with 10 bases between them. The DNA for the CDR3 is TGTGCCAGCAGCCAGACAAGGTGGGGCTACACCTTC. This translates into CASSQTRWGYTF. The complete variable domain, with remaining parts taken from reference TRBV14 and TRBJ1-2, reads EAGVTQFPSHSVIEKGQTVTLRCDPISGHDNLYWYRRVMGKEIKFLLHFVKESKQDESGMPNNRFLAERTGGTYSTLKVQPAELEDSGVYFCASSQTRWGYTFGSGTRLTVV.